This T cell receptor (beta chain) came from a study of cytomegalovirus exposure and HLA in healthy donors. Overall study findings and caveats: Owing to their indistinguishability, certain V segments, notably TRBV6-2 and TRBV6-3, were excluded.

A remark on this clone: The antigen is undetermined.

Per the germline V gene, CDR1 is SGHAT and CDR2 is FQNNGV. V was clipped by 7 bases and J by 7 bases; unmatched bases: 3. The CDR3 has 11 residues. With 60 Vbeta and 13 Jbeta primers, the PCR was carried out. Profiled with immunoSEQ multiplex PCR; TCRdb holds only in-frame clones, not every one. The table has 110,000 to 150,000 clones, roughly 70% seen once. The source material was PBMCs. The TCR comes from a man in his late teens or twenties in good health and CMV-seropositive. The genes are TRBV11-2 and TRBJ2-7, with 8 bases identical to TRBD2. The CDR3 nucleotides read TGTGCCAGCACTAGCGGGCCGGAGCAGTACTTC. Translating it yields CASTSGPEQYF.